Listed here are 15 T cell receptor beta chains from one sample, sequenced in a study of spatial heterogeneity in lung cancer. TCRdb reanalysed the 5' RACE reads using MiXCR and keeps one entry per CDR3 protein. The sample lists 60,000 to 90,000 distinct CDR3 sequences; roughly 13% were seen once. The time point is: sample taken at primary tumor resection. Unsorted whole RNA samples from tumor, nontumor lung or frozen PBMC were sequenced. Sample: PBMCs, taken at surgery. Receptors were obtained from a male donor with early-stage non-small cell lung cancer.

This clonotype was observed a handful of times. The chain recombines TRBV30 with TRBJ2-3; D is unresolved. Between the trimmed V and J ends, which lost 3 bases and 4 bases, there was a span of 14 bases. CDR1 and CDR2 from the germline V gene are GTSNPN and SVGIG (reference sequence). CDR3 length: 14 residues. The CDR3 DNA sequence: TGTGCCTGGAGACCAGGAACCGCGGCAGATACGCAGTATTTT. This codes for CAWRPGTAADTQYF.

Concerning this clonotype itself: A much larger clone lies a single base off, so this may be a read error. The chain joins TRBV11-2 to TRBJ2-3; D might be TRBD1 (5 bases). The CDR3 length is 19 residues. Germline assignment: CDR1 SGHAT and CDR2 FQNNGV. CDR3 amino acids: CGSSLRATQGAGITDTQYF. Here the CDR3 DNA reads TGTGGCAGCAGCTTAAGGGCCACCCAAGGGGCAGGGATCACAGATACGCAGTATTTT.

This clonotype was seen more than once but under ten times. The V gene is TRBV30, the J gene TRBJ2-2, with D uncertain. V was trimmed by 2 bases and J by 0 bases, leaving 7 bases between them. Looked up from germline, CDR1 is GTSNPN and CDR2 is SVGIG (reference sequence). The CDR3 extends over 14 amino acids. For the CDR3, the DNA is TGTGCCTGGAGTATTAAGACGAACACCGGGGAGCTGTTTTTT. Translation gives CAWSIKTNTGELFF.

This sequence joins TRBV12-3 or TRBV12-4 and TRBJ2-2; tentatively, D is TRBD1 (6 bases). This CDR3 spans 14 amino acids. V was pared by 5 bases and J by 7 bases, with 14 bases between. CDR3 nucleotide sequence: TGTGCCAGCAGTCGGACAGTTAACGGCGGGGAGCTGTTTTTT. Protein: CASSRTVNGGELFF.

This clonotype was seen a few times. CDR3 residues: CASSSSGNYYEQYF. DNA for the CDR3: TGTGCCAGCAGCTCGTCCGGGAATTACTACGAGCAGTACTTC. The V call is TRBV7-9, the J call TRBJ2-7, with a tentative D call TRBD2 (5 bases). The CDR3 is 14 residues long. CDR1 is SEHNR and CDR2 is FQNEAQ in the germline V gene (reference sequence). V dropped 4 bases and J dropped 3 bases, with 13 bases sitting between them.

This clonotype was seen more than once but under ten times. V gene TRBV5-1 combines with J gene TRBJ2-5; D remains ambiguous. This CDR3 is 15 amino acids long. The germline gives CDR1 SGHRS, CDR2 YFSETQ. V lost 3 bases and J 1 base, leaving 13 bases between the germline ends. The CDR3 bases are TGCGCCAGCAGCTATATGATAGGGATCCAAGAGACCCAGTACTTC. Amino acids: CASSYMIGIQETQYF. The full variable domain, with the rest looked up from reference TRBV5-1 and TRBJ2-5, is KAGVTQTPRYLIKTRGQQVTLSCSPISGHRSVSWYQQTPGQGLQFLFEYFSETQRNKGNFPGRFSGRQFSNSRSEMNVSTLELGDSALYLCASSYMIGIQETQYFGPGTRLLVL.

The CDR3 nucleotides are TGTGCCAGCGCTAGACAGGGCGTGAACACTGAAGCTTTCTTT. Translating it yields CASARQGVNTEAFF. The chain joins TRBV12-3 or TRBV12-4 to TRBJ1-1, with TRBD1 matching 7 bases. Trimming removed 8 bases from V and 0 bases from J; junction bases left unmatched: 6. This CDR3 is built from 14 residues.

This clonotype was found a few times. The chain links TRBV12-3 or TRBV12-4 to TRBJ2-7; D tentatively fits TRBD1 or TRBD2 (5 bases each). The CDR3 length is 15 residues. V gave up 5 bases and J gave up 3 bases, with 17 bases separating them. CDR3 loop: CASSPGSLGSYEQYF. As DNA, the CDR3 is TGTGCCAGCAGTCCAGGGTCCCTGGGGAGCTACGAGCAGTACTTC.

This clonotype was detected only a few times. The chain recombines TRBV15 with TRBJ1-1; a possible D gene is TRBD1 (5 bases). Germline V gene data show CDR1 as LNHNV and CDR2 as YYDKDF (reference sequence). The CDR3 runs 12 residues. V gave up 8 bases and J gave up 2 bases, with 9 bases separating them. CDR3 sequence (DNA): TGTGCCACCGGGACTATTAACACTGAAGCTTTCTTT. Translated, it gives CATGTINTEAFF. Looking up the rest from reference TRBV15 and TRBJ1-1 gives the full variable domain: DAMVIQNPRYQVTQFGKPVTLSCSQTLNHNVMYWYQQKSSQAPKLLFHYYDKDFNNEADTPDNFQSRRPNTSFCFLDIRSPGLGDTAMYLCATGTINTEAFFGQGTRLTVV.

This clonotype has only a few counts. The chain couples TRBV7-2 to TRBJ2-1; the match to TRBD2 covers 14 bases. With 7 bases clipped from V and 5 bases from J, the junction kept 10 bases outside the gene matches. The CDR3 has 17 residues. Germline CDR1 and CDR2: SGHTA and FQGNSA. CDR3 DNA: TGTGCCAGCACCCTCTTTGGGACTAGCGGGGGTGACAATGAGCAGTTCTTC. This sequence encodes CASTLFGTSGGDNEQFF.

The rearrangement joins TRBV2 to TRBJ1-2; D remains unclear. Germline loops: CDR1 SNHLY, CDR2 FYNNEI. The V end was cut by 1 base, the J end by 2 bases, with 8 bases between. This CDR3 contains 14 residues. The CDR3 bases are TGTGCCAGCAGTGAAGTGGCGGGGAACTATGGCTACACCTTC. It specifies CASSEVAGNYGYTF.

The V call is TRBV10-3, the J call TRBJ1-5; D is undetermined. The germline V gene encodes CDR1 ENHRY and CDR2 SYGVKD. The CDR3 runs to 15 residues. V was clipped by 0 bases and J by 3 bases, with 9 bases between them. The CDR3, as DNA: TGTGCCATCAGTGAGTCGAACAGTTACAATCAGCCCCAGCATTTT. Protein: CAISESNSYNQPQHF.

V and J are TRBV27 and TRBJ2-2; D is ambiguous. Germline-derived CDR1 and CDR2 are MNHEY and SMNVEV (reference sequence). The V end was cut by 2 bases, the J end by 7 bases, with 14 bases between. The CDR3 runs 15 residues. CDR3 DNA sequence: TGTGCCAGCAGTTTAAGTGCCTGGCTTAGCGGGGAGCTGTTTTTT. Its translation: CASSLSAWLSGELFF.

This clonotype showed up many times. The gene calls are TRBV4-2 and TRBJ2-7; TRBD2 aligns across 13 bases. The CDR3 spans 17 residues. Trimming took 4 bases from V and 1 from J; bases not matched to a gene: 7. The germline gives CDR1 LGHNA, CDR2 YNFKEQ. DNA of the CDR3: TGTGCCAGCAGCCCGGGACTAGCGGGGCGGCATTCCTACGAGCAGTACTTC. It is translated as CASSPGLAGRHSYEQYF.

This clonotype was observed many times. The gene calls are TRBV5-1 and TRBJ1-2; the D is unclear. The CDR3 runs to 13 residues. The germline V gene encodes CDR1 SGHRS and CDR2 YFSETQ. V shed 4 bases and J shed 8 bases, with 15 bases lying between them. The CDR3 loop reads CASSPLGLGGYTF. In nucleotides, the CDR3 is TGCGCCAGCAGCCCGCTAGGGCTAGGAGGCTACACCTTC.